This passage covers 2 T cell receptor beta chains from one sample sequenced in a study of shared clonotypes between healthy human individuals. TCRdb's copy holds only in-frame clones and misses some; the assay was immunoSEQ multiplex PCR. The sample contains 2 million to 2.5 million clones, roughly 93% of which appear only once. The source material was naive CD4+ T cells from PBMCs. The sample's subset: CD45RA+ positively selected. The receptors shown here come from a man in his late teens or twenties in good health. Some clones in this sample may be carry-over from other donors' samples.

As to this clone: Different DNA sequences within this sample yield the same CDR3. The chain joins TRBV11-2 to TRBJ2-5; tentative D call: TRBD2 (6 bases). The CDR3 contains 13 residues. Germline lookup yields CDR1 SGHAT and CDR2 FQNNGV. V lost 1 base to trimming and J lost 4 bases, with 7 bases between them. The CDR3 reads CASSLGAGETQYF. The CDR3 nucleotides are TGTGCCAGCAGCTTAGGAGCGGGAGAGACCCAGTACTTC.

The chain employs TRBV7-9 and TRBJ1-6; D remains unclear. The CDR3 is 14 residues long. In germline, CDR1 is SEHNR, CDR2 FQNEAQ (reference sequence). V lost 1 base to trimming and J lost 7 bases, with 8 bases between them. CDR3 in DNA: TGTGCCAGCAGCTTAGGGCGGGCAAATTCACCCCTCCACTTT. The encoded protein is CASSLGRANSPLHF.